This TCR beta chain was obtained from a study of identical twins. One entry per CDR3 protein, called by TCRdb with MiXCR from the 5' RACE reads. Altogether roughly 1.6 million distinct CDR3 sequences are present, around 33% being singletons, with the ten largest covering about 0.27%. The CDR3 runs to 15 residues. Germline V lookup: CDR1 ENHRY, CDR2 SYGVKD. V shed 2 bases and J 2 bases; nucleotides not matched to a gene: 3. The source is a newborn girl in good health. The sample comprised cord blood. V and J are TRBV10-3 and TRBJ2-3; 8 bases match TRBD2. The CDR3 DNA reads TGTGCCATCAGTGAGCGGGGGGGCCCCACAGATACGCAGTATTTT. Encoded protein: CAISERGGPTDTQYF.